The clone carrying this T cell receptor beta chain has only a few counts. Construction of TCR beta libraries relied on iRepertoire HTBI primers and on Arm-PCR targeting CDR3 regions. Per the study methods: Across samples, 62 TRBV and more than twelve TRBJ segments were found. TCRdb reprocessed the multiplex PCR reads via MiXCR and lists one record per CDR3 protein. The V and J calls were not made by the authors but by TCRdb's processing. Of roughly 420,000 distinct CDR3 sequences in the sample, about a sixth are singletons; the top ten hold around 10%. The source of the sample is a study of regulatory T cells in long-lasting Graves disease. As for time point: newly diagnosed GD, antithyroid drugs for less than 3 months. After RNA was extracted from PBMCs, the TCR library was made from it. The CDR3 consists of 14 residues. Germline assignment: CDR1 SEHNR and CDR2 FQNEAQ (reference sequence). The ends were cut back, 6 bases at V and 5 bases at J, with 13 bases in the middle.

The sample was also linked to a second study, of T cells in Graves' hyperthyroidism and ophthalmopathy. That source adds: Before onset, by a median of around six months, the model predicted ophthalmopathy.

The clonotype comes from a woman aged 25 to 39 with Graves disease. The chain carries TRBV7-9 and TRBJ1-4; D not certain. Sequenced here: peripheral blood mononuclear cells (PBMCs), sampled at new diagnosis, from a patient treated with antithyroid drugs. As DNA, the CDR3 is TGTGCCAGCAGACCCGGAGATGGGAATGAAAAACTGTTTTTT. This encodes CASRPGDGNEKLFF.